A single sample is the source of the 25 T cell receptor beta chains below, sequenced in a study of Ad26.COV2.S vaccination and SARS-CoV-2 variants. Sample treatment: some 20 received Ad26.COV2.S at low or high dose, single or two shots; a few received placebo; per-sample allocation not given. Sampling was done on day 63 after the first vaccine or placebo injection. Profiled with immunoSEQ multiplex PCR; TCRdb holds only in-frame clones, not every one. The table includes about 480,000 clones, roughly 87% detected once. Sample: peripheral blood, taken in a trial of Ad26.COV2.S vaccine versus placebo. These receptors came from a person between 18 and 65 years old who received the Ad26.COV2.S COVID-19 vaccine or a placebo.

The V gene is TRBV6-2 or TRBV6-3, the J gene TRBJ2-5, with 8 bases aligning to TRBD1. The V gene's germline CDR1 is MNHEY and CDR2 SVGEGT. This CDR3 has 15 residues. Unmatched junction bases numbered 7, after V lost 2 bases and J lost 5 bases. CDR3 nucleotide sequence: TGTGCCAGCAGTTACCCTCTGGACAGGGCGGAGACCCAGTACTTC. Translating gives CASSYPLDRAETQYF.

This clone occurred once. The genes are TRBV29-1 and TRBJ2-7; D possibly matches TRBD1 or TRBD2 (5 bases each). There are 13 residues in the CDR3. Germline assignment: CDR1 SQVTM and CDR2 ANQGSEA. V lost 7 bases and J lost 6, with 19 bases in between. Written as DNA, the CDR3 is TGCAGCGCCAGCACCATGGGACCACCCGAGCAGTACTTC. This translates into CSASTMGPPEQYF.

The J gene is TRBJ1-2, the V gene TRBV2; D possibly corresponds to TRBD1 (5 bases). Trimming pared 2 bases from V and 4 bases from J, leaving 11 bases between. The CDR3 is made up of 14 amino acids. Germline lookup yields CDR1 SNHLY and CDR2 FYNNEI. CDR3 bases: TGTGCCAGCAGTGAAAGCGACAGTCTCTATGGCTACACCTTC. This translates into CASSESDSLYGYTF. The complete variable domain, with remaining parts taken from reference TRBV2 and TRBJ1-2, reads EPEVTQTPSHQVTQMGQEVILRCVPISNHLYFYWYRQILGQKVEFLVSFYNNEISEKSEIFDDQFSVERPDGSNFTLKIRSTKLEDSAMYFCASSESDSLYGYTFGSGTRLTVV.

The chain links TRBV5-8 to TRBJ2-7; possible D gene TRBD1, 6 bases. The V gene's germline CDR1 is SGHTS and CDR2 YDEGEE. There are 15 residues in the CDR3. Trimming removed 0 bases at V and 6 bases at J, with 16 bases between. CDR3 sequence: CASSLAALMGAEQYF. DNA of the CDR3: TGTGCCAGCAGCTTGGCCGCACTAATGGGGGCCGAGCAGTACTTC.

The gene calls are TRBV9 and TRBJ1-2, with D perhaps TRBD1 (5 bases). CDR1 SGDLS and CDR2 YYNGEE come from the germline V gene. The V end lost 0 bases, the J end lost 4 bases, and 10 bases lay between the germline ends. CDR3 length: 14 amino acids. Written as DNA, the CDR3 is TGTGCCAGCAGCGTAGTGGGGGGGATCTATGGCTACACCTTC. This encodes CASSVVGGIYGYTF.

The chain's CDR3 is CASSFSPGQASSGNTIYF. CDR3 nucleotide sequence: TGCGCCAGCAGCTTTTCGCCGGGACAGGCTAGCTCTGGAAACACCATATATTTT. This sequence joins TRBV5-1 and TRBJ1-3; 8 positions agree with TRBD1. Germline-derived CDR1 and CDR2 are SGHRS and YFSETQ. V trimming: 2 bases; J trimming: 0 bases; junction bases outside the gene matches: 10. This CDR3 is 18 amino acids long.

The chain uses TRBV9 and TRBJ2-3, with 10 bases that match TRBD2. The CDR3 is 17 amino acids. Germline V lookup: CDR1 SGDLS, CDR2 YYNGEE. V gave up 0 bases and J gave up 5 bases; unmatched junction bases: 9. Here the CDR3 reads CASSVDPSGSVIDTQYF. The CDR3 DNA is TGTGCCAGCAGCGTAGACCCTAGCGGGAGTGTTATAGATACGCAGTATTTT.

The rearrangement links TRBV7-8 to TRBJ1-2; no reliable D call. Trimming took 2 bases from V and 4 from J, leaving 26 bases between them. This CDR3 comprises 19 residues. Per the germline V gene, CDR1 is SGHVS and CDR2 is FQNEAQ. The CDR3 region is CASSLMIRGRLAPLYGYTF. The DNA for the CDR3 is TGTGCCAGCAGCTTAATGATACGGGGTCGGCTGGCCCCGCTCTATGGCTACACCTTC. The whole variable domain, remainder taken from reference TRBV7-8 and TRBJ1-2, is GAGVSQSPRYKVAKRGQDVALRCDPISGHVSLFWYQQALGQGPEFLTYFQNEAQLDKSGLPSDRFFAERPEGSVSTLKIQRTQQEDSAVYLCASSLMIRGRLAPLYGYTFGSGTRLTVV.

The chain couples TRBV27 to TRBJ1-1; possibly TRBD1 for D (5 bases). CDR3 length: 14 amino acids. V was clipped by 6 bases and J by 3 bases, with 14 bases between them. Germline CDR1 reads MNHEY; CDR2 reads SMNVEV (reference sequence). The CDR3 nucleotides are TGTGCCAGCAGCCCTTTTTTGGGGGACACTGAAGCTTTCTTT. This sequence encodes CASSPFLGDTEAFF.

J is TRBJ1-4 and V is TRBV18; D remains unclear. Germline values: CDR1 KGHSH, CDR2 LQKENI. Trimming removed 2 bases from V and 0 bases from J, with 4 bases in between. This CDR3 contains 14 residues. This chain's CDR3 is CASSPSATNEKLFF. The CDR3 DNA reads as TGTGCCAGCTCACCAAGCGCAACTAATGAAAAACTGTTTTTT.

This chain links TRBV5-5 with TRBJ2-6; D is unclear. Between the trimmed V and J ends, which lost 0 bases and 8 bases, there was a span of 3 bases. The CDR3 loop spans 12 amino acids. Germline V gene lookup returns CDR1 SGHKS and CDR2 YYEKEE (reference sequence). CDR3 coding DNA: TGTGCCAGCAGCTTGGCTCCCAACGTCCTGACTTTC. Translated, it gives CASSLAPNVLTF.

In its sample, this clone was seen once. The V and J genes are TRBV6-2 or TRBV6-3 and TRBJ2-7; D is uncertain. V was cut by 6 bases and J by 4 bases, with 16 bases left in between. This CDR3 is built from 14 residues. Germline CDR1 and CDR2: MNHEY and SVGEGT. The CDR3 nucleotides read TGTGCCAGCAGCACCATCCGGATAGGGTACGAGCAGTACTTC. It encodes CASSTIRIGYEQYF.

The CDR3 sequence: CATSDSGVSGGPEDTQYF. Here the CDR3 DNA reads TGTGCCACCAGTGATTCGGGGGTCTCGGGAGGGCCGGAAGATACGCAGTATTTT. V usage is TRBV24-1 and J usage is TRBJ2-3, with 8 bases matching TRBD2. With 2 bases clipped from V and 5 bases from J, the junction kept 14 bases outside the gene matches. Germline values: CDR1 KGHDR, CDR2 SFDVKD. The CDR3 covers 18 residues.

The chain employs TRBV28 and TRBJ2-7, with D perhaps matching TRBD2 (5 bases). V was clipped by 6 bases and J by 4 bases, with 13 bases between them. From germline, CDR1 is MDHEN and CDR2 SYDVKM. The CDR3 spans 13 residues. The CDR3 DNA sequence: TGTGCCAGCAGGAGAGGACTTTGGTACGAGCAGTACTTC. Its protein is CASRRGLWYEQYF.

The chain recombines TRBV27 with TRBJ2-1; no firm D call. The CDR3 length is 15 residues. Germline V gives CDR1 MNHEY, CDR2 SMNVEV (reference sequence). V was trimmed by 3 bases and J by 8 bases, leaving 17 bases between them. The CDR3 here is CASSFIASYLDEQFF. The CDR3 bases are TGTGCCAGCAGTTTTATAGCCTCCTACTTGGATGAGCAGTTCTTC.

DNA for the CDR3: TGCGCCAGCAGCCATCCCTCTAGCGAAGAGCAGTTCTTC. Its translation is CASSHPSSEEQFF. The chain joins TRBV4-1 to TRBJ2-1; TRBD2 is a possible D gene (6 bases). The V gene lost 3 bases and the J gene lost 10 bases, with 13 bases spanning the gap. Germline V CDR1 and CDR2: MGHRA, YSYEKL. The CDR3 has 13 residues.

The CDR3 DNA follows: TGTGCCAGCAGTCCCCAGGGGGGAGGGCCCTCTGGTAATGAGCAGTTCTTC. This gives the protein CASSPQGGGPSGNEQFF. The chain carries TRBV28 and TRBJ2-1, with D tentatively TRBD1 or TRBD2 (7 bases each). V dropped 5 bases and J dropped 7 bases, with 24 bases sitting between them. Germline V gives CDR1 MDHEN, CDR2 SYDVKM. This CDR3 contains 17 residues.

The chain links TRBV28 to TRBJ2-7; 8 bases fit TRBD2. The CDR3 loop spans 13 amino acids. Germline CDR1 and CDR2: MDHEN and SYDVKM. Germline trimming cut 6 bases from V and 2 bases from J; bases unmatched to any gene: 3. CDR3 amino acids: CASSRSGTYEQYF. The CDR3 DNA is TGTGCCAGCAGCCGTAGCGGGACCTACGAGCAGTACTTC.

This clone was recorded only once. The chain employs TRBV7-9 and TRBJ2-3; D gene uncertain. The CDR3 runs 14 residues. The germline V gene has CDR1 SEHNR and CDR2 FQNEAQ (reference sequence). The germline V and J ends were trimmed by 3 bases and 7 bases, with 14 bases remaining between them. As DNA, the CDR3 is TGTGCCAGCAGCTTTTCGGAGTTTCGGTATACGCAGTATTTT. Translated: CASSFSEFRYTQYF.

The chain combines TRBV7-3 with TRBJ1-6, with TRBD1 matching 7 bases. Trimming cost V 5 bases and J 7 bases; bases outside gene matches: 8. The germline V gene has CDR1 SGHTA and CDR2 FQGTGA. The CDR3 totals 15 residues. The CDR3 loop is CASSPRGDPNSPLHF. The DNA of the CDR3 is TGTGCCAGCAGCCCCAGGGGGGACCCGAATTCACCCCTCCACTTT.

The chain employs TRBV12-3 or TRBV12-4 and TRBJ2-7; no clear D. CDR3 length equals 11 residues. V dropped 2 bases and J dropped 6 bases, with 5 bases sitting between them. The CDR3, as DNA: TGTGCCAGCAGTTTAATGGGCGAGCAGTACTTC. It encodes CASSLMGEQYF.

The rearrangement links TRBV7-2 to TRBJ2-1; TRBD2 aligns across 9 bases. Trimming took 0 bases from V and 2 from J; bases not matched to a gene: 14. CDR3 length: 20 amino acids. Looked up from germline, CDR1 is SGHTA and CDR2 is FQGNSA. CDR3 nucleotide sequence: TGTGCCAGCAGCTTAGCGGCGGGAGGGCCAATTCGTTCTCCCTACAATGAGCAGTTCTTC. It is translated as CASSLAAGGPIRSPYNEQFF.

The chain recombines TRBV29-1 with TRBJ1-2; no clear D gene. CDR3 length equals 13 residues. Trimming took 4 bases from V and 2 from J, leaving 11 bases between them. The germline gives CDR1 SQVTM, CDR2 ANQGSEA. The CDR3 bases are TGCAGCGTTGCGTCTTTTGGCAACTATGGCTACACCTTC. Translating gives CSVASFGNYGYTF.

This chain connects TRBV6-2 or TRBV6-3 to TRBJ1-5; possible D gene TRBD1, 6 bases. V was shortened by 0 bases and J by 7 bases, with 10 bases between the two germline ends. Germline values: CDR1 MNHEY, CDR2 SVGEGT. CDR3 size: 14 residues. Here the CDR3 DNA reads TGTGCCAGCAGTTACTCACCCCAGGGGCAGCCCCAGCATTTT. It translates to CASSYSPQGQPQHF.

This clone was seen only once. This chain joins TRBV7-2 and TRBJ2-5; 7 nucleotides align to TRBD2. Trimming at V came to 1 base and at J to 1 base, leaving 3 bases not matched to a gene. CDR1 SGHTA and CDR2 FQGNSA come from the germline V gene. This CDR3 has 15 residues. CDR3 sequence (DNA): TGTGCCAGCAGCTTAGAACCTAGCGGCCAAGAGACCCAGTACTTC. This gives the protein CASSLEPSGQETQYF.